Presented here are 18 T cell receptor beta chains from one specimen sequenced in a study of radiation and T cells in renal cell carcinoma. TCRdb's copy holds only in-frame clones and misses some; the assay was immunoSEQ multiplex PCR. The data hold tens of thousands of clones, with 80% to 90% observed a single time. The sample's time point: blood 4 weeks post-SBRT, at nephrectomy. The treatment was: 15 Gy SBRT to primary tumor, nephrectomy 4 weeks later. The starting material was blood, obtained from a patient whose treatment included radiotherapy and nephrectomy. The source of these receptors is a woman in her 70s with renal cell carcinoma.

J is TRBJ2-7 and V is TRBV27; D might be TRBD1 or TRBD2, each matching 5 bases. In germline, CDR1 is MNHEY, CDR2 SMNVEV (reference sequence). CDR3 size: 13 residues. With 5 bases removed from V and 5 bases from J, the gap between germline ends came to 13 bases. The CDR3 DNA is TGTGCCAGCAGTGGGACCCCCGTCCACGAGCAGTACTTC. Protein product: CASSGTPVHEQYF.

V and J are TRBV27 and TRBJ1-5, with TRBD1 as a possible D gene (5 bases). The germline gives CDR1 MNHEY, CDR2 SMNVEV (reference sequence). This CDR3 has 16 residues. Trimming stripped 2 bases from V and 4 bases from J, with 15 bases between. CDR3 in DNA: TGTGCCAGCAGTTTAATAGGGTTGGGGGGGAATCAGCCCCAGCATTTT. Protein: CASSLIGLGGNQPQHF.

In this sample, this clone turned up a few times. The V and J genes are TRBV29-1 and TRBJ1-1; a possible D gene is TRBD1 (6 bases). The CDR3 sequence is 13 residues long. The V and J ends lost 7 bases and 1 base respectively, with 13 bases between them. The V gene's germline CDR1 is SQVTM and CDR2 ANQGSEA. The CDR3 sequence is CSAGGHANTEAFF. CDR3 in DNA: TGCAGCGCTGGGGGACACGCGAACACTGAAGCTTTCTTT.

The rearrangement uses TRBV29-1 and TRBJ2-7, with D possibly being TRBD1 (9 bases). Germline-derived CDR1 and CDR2 are SQVTM and ANQGSEA. The CDR3 loop spans 14 amino acids. The ends were cut back, 7 bases at V and 5 bases at J, with 21 bases in the middle. This CDR3 reads CSARGGQGTHEQYF. The CDR3 DNA reads as TGCAGCGCTCGGGGGGGACAGGGTACCCACGAGCAGTACTTC.

The chain couples TRBV30 to TRBJ2-7; 8 positions match TRBD1. The germline gives CDR1 GTSNPN, CDR2 SVGIG (reference sequence). V lost 3 bases, J lost 3 bases, and 4 bases stayed unmatched. The CDR3 contains 13 residues. The CDR3 DNA reads as TGTGCCTGGAGGAGACAGGGGAGCTACGAGCAGTACTTC. Residues: CAWRRQGSYEQYF.

The table lists this clone with a count of one. The J gene is TRBJ1-6, the V gene TRBV7-3; D not resolved. From germline, CDR1 is SGHTA and CDR2 FQGTGA. CDR3 size: 19 residues. V dropped 2 bases and J dropped 0 bases, with 17 bases sitting between them. The CDR3, as DNA: TGTGCCAGCAGCTTACCGCGGGCGTTCCCCTCCTCCTATAATTCACCCCTCCACTTT. Translating it yields CASSLPRAFPSSYNSPLHF. Using reference TRBV7-3 and TRBJ1-6 for the parts outside the CDR3, the full variable domain is GAGVSQTPSNKVTEKGKYVELRCDPISGHTALYWYRQSLGQGPEFLIYFQGTGAADDSGLPNDRFFAVRPEGSVSTLKIQRTERGDSAVYLCASSLPRAFPSSYNSPLHFGNGTRLTVT.

The chain is built from TRBV19 and TRBJ1-1; D not certain. The CDR3 sequence is 12 residues long. Germline V gives CDR1 LNHDA, CDR2 SQIVND (reference sequence). V was clipped by 6 bases and J by 1 base, with 6 bases between them. The CDR3 DNA sequence: TGTGCCAGTAGCCATTCGAACACTGAAGCTTTCTTT. Its protein is CASSHSNTEAFF.

The rearrangement joins TRBV28 to TRBJ2-7; tentatively, D is TRBD2 (5 bases). Germline values: CDR1 MDHEN, CDR2 SYDVKM. CDR3 length: 11 residues. With 6 bases removed from V and 2 bases from J, the gap between germline ends came to 5 bases. The CDR3 bases are TGTGCCAGCAGGAGGGCCTACGAGCAGTACTTC. Protein sequence: CASRRAYEQYF.

The genes are TRBV7-6 and TRBJ2-3; 7 bases line up with TRBD1. This CDR3 has 14 residues. Germline V gene sequence: CDR1 SGHVS, CDR2 FNYEAQ. V lost 5 bases, J lost 3 bases, and 5 bases stayed unmatched. CDR3 sequence (DNA): TGTGCCAGCAGCACACAGGGGCTAACAGATACGCAGTATTTT. It is translated as CASSTQGLTDTQYF.

The chain employs TRBV30 and TRBJ1-1; TRBD1 is a possible D gene (5 bases). CDR3 length equals 15 residues. From germline, CDR1 is GTSNPN and CDR2 SVGIG (reference sequence). V was trimmed by 0 bases and J by 6 bases, leaving 17 bases between them. The CDR3 here is CAWSVRGRGSSEAFF. CDR3 in DNA: TGTGCCTGGAGTGTACGGGGGAGGGGAAGTTCTGAAGCTTTCTTT.

This clone was counted once. The rearrangement links TRBV6-5 to TRBJ2-1, with D unclear. CDR1 and CDR2 from the germline V gene are MNHEY and SVGAGI. This CDR3 is built from 11 residues. V gave up 0 bases and J gave up 6 bases, with 0 bases separating them. The CDR3 DNA sequence: TGTGCCAGCAGTTACTCCAATGAGCAGTTCTTC. Translation: CASSYSNEQFF.

The chain carries TRBV6-6 and TRBJ1-6; D ambiguous. CDR1 MNHNY and CDR2 SVGAGI come from the germline V gene (reference sequence). The CDR3 runs to 14 residues. Trimming cost V 5 bases and J 4 bases, with 9 bases left between them. In DNA form, the CDR3 reads TGTGCCAGCAGTCCCAAGTTATATAATTCACCCCTCCACTTT. Its protein product is CASSPKLYNSPLHF.

This sequence joins TRBV28 and TRBJ1-2; TRBD1 matches at 7 bases. The germline V gene encodes CDR1 MDHEN and CDR2 SYDVKM. V trimming: 6 bases; J trimming: 1 base; junction bases outside the gene matches: 8. The CDR3 is 15 amino acids. CDR3: CASRLTGSGNYGYTF. The CDR3 DNA reads TGTGCCAGCAGGCTGACAGGGTCCGGTAACTATGGCTACACCTTC.

The chain is built from TRBV19 and TRBJ2-3; TRBD1 aligns across 9 bases. The V gene end was trimmed by 4 bases and the J gene end by 5 bases; junction bases not matched to a gene: 1. This CDR3 comprises 13 residues. CDR1 is LNHDA and CDR2 is SQIVND in the germline V gene (reference sequence). CDR3 DNA: TGTGCCAGTAGTAAGGACAGGGGAGATACGCAGTATTTT. This codes for CASSKDRGDTQYF.

The gene calls are TRBV11-1 and TRBJ2-6; D remains unclear. This CDR3 contains 15 residues. Per germline, CDR1 SGHAT and CDR2 FQDESV (reference sequence). V was clipped by 6 bases and J by 1 base, with 10 bases between them. The CDR3 DNA is TGTGCCAGCAGTTTAAAGGGTTCTGGGGCCAACGTCCTGACTTTC. Protein sequence: CASSLKGSGANVLTF.

This clone is a singleton in its sample. This chain links TRBV19 with TRBJ2-1; 7 nucleotides align to TRBD1. Germline CDR1 LNHDA, CDR2 SQIVND (reference sequence). V lost 4 bases to trimming and J lost 6 bases; unmatched junction nucleotides: 9. The CDR3 extends over 15 amino acids. The CDR3 reads CASSTRDSLTNEQFF. The CDR3 DNA sequence: TGTGCCAGTAGTACCCGGGACAGCCTCACCAATGAGCAGTTCTTC.

The V and J genes are TRBV5-1 and TRBJ1-1, with D maybe TRBD1 (6 bases). The CDR3 runs to 14 residues. Germline values: CDR1 SGHRS, CDR2 YFSETQ. V was shortened by 3 bases and J by 2 bases, with 11 bases between the two germline ends. This chain's CDR3 is CASSWGAGNTEAFF. The CDR3 nucleotides read TGCGCCAGCAGCTGGGGGGCGGGCAACACTGAAGCTTTCTTT.

The chain employs TRBV5-1 and TRBJ2-1; 14 positions match TRBD2. The CDR3 length is 16 residues. CDR1 is SGHRS and CDR2 is YFSETQ in the germline V gene. Unmatched junction bases numbered 9, after V lost 3 bases and J lost 10 bases. The CDR3 sequence is CASSSMGTSGGGEQFF. CDR3 bases: TGCGCCAGCAGCTCGATGGGGACTAGCGGGGGAGGGGAGCAGTTCTTC. Drawing the rest from reference TRBV5-1 and TRBJ2-1, the complete variable domain is KAGVTQTPRYLIKTRGQQVTLSCSPISGHRSVSWYQQTPGQGLQFLFEYFSETQRNKGNFPGRFSGRQFSNSRSEMNVSTLELGDSALYLCASSSMGTSGGGEQFFGPGTRLTVL.